The table lists the clone carrying this T cell receptor (beta chain) with many counts. Antigen: not known. This sample is part of a study of beta chain features in type 1 diabetes. Study as a whole: When patients were set against healthy donors, age, gender and cell yields were similar. Sorted cells from all samples, numbering about 100,000,000, were examined. Overall study findings and caveats: Within each of all four CD4+ subsets, Type 1 diabetes patients had TCRB CDR3s that were moderately but significantly shorter.

All of the isolated RNA was reverse transcribed, so expressed TCRB transcripts were sequenced. Produced via immunoSEQ multiplex PCR; TCRdb's table is partial and in-frame only. Found here are some 370,000 clones, 8% to 10% of them singletons; the top ten hold about 0.64%. This CDR3 comprises 13 residues. Trimming pared 6 bases from V and 2 bases from J, leaving 10 bases between. CDR1 and CDR2 from the germline V gene are MNHNS and SASEGT. The sequencing sample was made of central memory CD4+ T cells from blood. This rearrangement joins TRBV6-1 to TRBJ1-2; the D is unclear. This TCR was sampled from a man in his thirties or forties with type 1 diabetes. Here the CDR3 reads CASRVDGNYGYTF. Written as DNA, the CDR3 is TGTGCCAGCAGAGTTGACGGCAACTATGGCTACACCTTC.